These 26 T cell receptor beta chains share one sample of origin, sequenced in a study of graft-versus-host responses after intestinal transplantation. Assay: immunoSEQ multiplex PCR; the TCRdb copy retains only in-frame clones and omits some. In the table there are some 18,000 clones, around 76% of which are singletons. Intraepithelial plus lamina propria lymphocytes were released by processing graft tissue. This material consisted of ileum tissue, taken around 20 days after intestinal transplant. The receptor source for this set is a human patient who received an intestinal transplant, so some T cells may come from the graft donor.

V and J are TRBV7-9 and TRBJ1-6; tentative D call: TRBD1 (6 bases). The CDR3 covers 16 residues. The V end lost 5 bases, the J end lost 4 bases, and 15 bases lay between the germline ends. Germline-derived CDR1 and CDR2 are SEHNR and FQNEAQ (reference sequence). Here the CDR3 DNA reads TGTGCCAGCAGCCAAAACAGGGACCAATATAATTCACCCCTCCACTTT. Its protein is CASSQNRDQYNSPLHF.

The chain employs TRBV29-1 and TRBJ1-2; maybe TRBD1 (5 bases). Germline CDR1 and CDR2: SQVTM and ANQGSEA. Between the trimmed V and J ends, which lost 6 bases and 6 bases, there was a span of 17 bases. The CDR3 extends over 13 amino acids. For the CDR3, the DNA is TGCAGCGTCATACAAACAGGTTTAGATGGCTACACCTTC. This translates into CSVIQTGLDGYTF.

The chain recombines TRBV4-1 with TRBJ1-2, with 9 bases aligning to TRBD1. V was clipped by 3 bases and J by 4 bases; unmatched bases: 3. The CDR3 has 14 amino acids. Germline V gene data show CDR1 as MGHRA and CDR2 as YSYEKL. The CDR3 loop is CASSHRTGAYGYTF. The CDR3 coding sequence is TGCGCCAGCAGCCACCGGACAGGGGCCTATGGCTACACCTTC.

V usage is TRBV10-2 and J usage is TRBJ1-2, with 8 bases identical to TRBD1. Trimming at V came to 6 bases and at J to 4 bases, leaving 7 bases not matched to a gene. Germline lookup yields CDR1 WSHSY and CDR2 SAAADI. This CDR3 is built from 14 residues. DNA of the CDR3: TGCGCCAGCAGGGAGGACAGGGTGCCCTATGGCTACACCTTC. It codes for CASREDRVPYGYTF.

The CDR3 sequence is CASSQAITGAYGYTF. The CDR3 DNA sequence: TGTGCCAGCAGCCAAGCGATAACAGGGGCCTATGGCTACACCTTC. The J gene is TRBJ1-2, the V gene TRBV4-2, with 7 nucleotides matching TRBD1. The J segment lost 4 bases and the V segment lost 1 base, leaving 6 bases of the junction unmatched. This CDR3 region has 15 residues. Germline V lookup: CDR1 LGHNA, CDR2 YNFKEQ.

V usage is TRBV11-2 and J usage is TRBJ2-7; TRBD2 aligns across 13 bases. This CDR3 comprises 16 residues. Germline V lookup: CDR1 SGHAT, CDR2 FQNNGV. J gave up 6 bases and V 1 base, and 6 bases lay outside the gene matches. The DNA for the CDR3 is TGTGCCAGCAGCTTAGTTCGGACTAGCGGGGGTGTCGAGCAGTACTTC. It encodes CASSLVRTSGGVEQYF.

The CDR3 sequence is CASSLRGNQPQHF. The DNA of the CDR3 is TGTGCCAGCAGCTTACGGGGAAATCAGCCCCAGCATTTT. The genes are TRBV5-6 and TRBJ1-5, with D uncertain. Trimming removed 2 bases from V and 4 bases from J, with 7 bases in between. The germline V gene encodes CDR1 SGHDT and CDR2 YYEEEE. CDR3 length equals 13 residues.

V is TRBV2 and J is TRBJ2-5; D is perhaps TRBD2 (6 bases). The V end lost 9 bases, the J end lost 5 bases, and 13 bases lay between the germline ends. Germline assignment: CDR1 SNHLY and CDR2 FYNNEI. The CDR3 totals 12 residues. The CDR3 is CASGGYRETQYF. The DNA for the CDR3 is TGTGCCAGTGGGGGGTATCGCGAGACCCAGTACTTC.

In its sample, this clone was seen a few times. This sequence joins TRBV11-1 and TRBJ1-1; the D is unclear. Trimming cost V 1 base and J 1 base, with 10 bases left between them. This CDR3 has 15 amino acids. The germline V gene encodes CDR1 SGHAT and CDR2 FQDESV (reference sequence). CDR3 region: CASSLDGSGNTEAFF. The CDR3 region has the DNA TGTGCCAGCAGCTTAGATGGTTCAGGGAACACTGAAGCTTTCTTT.

This chain uses TRBV28 with TRBJ2-1; D possibly corresponds to TRBD1 (5 bases). CDR3 size: 16 residues. V lost 5 bases to trimming and J lost 4 bases, with 18 bases between them. Germline lookup yields CDR1 MDHEN and CDR2 SYDVKM. The DNA for the CDR3 is TGTGCCAGCAGTCCTACAGGACGAAGAACTTACAATGAGCAGTTCTTC. Residues: CASSPTGRRTYNEQFF.

This clone occurred a few times. This chain joins TRBV4-3 and TRBJ1-4, with no clear D. Per the germline V gene, CDR1 is LGHNA and CDR2 is YSLEER. V dropped 4 bases and J dropped 11 bases, with 5 bases sitting between them. The CDR3 is made up of 10 amino acids. CDR3 loop: CASSPPKLFF. The CDR3 coding sequence is TGCGCCAGCAGCCCCCCGAAACTGTTTTTT.

The J gene is TRBJ2-1, the V gene TRBV29-1; no definite D call. V lost 5 bases and J lost 0, with 11 bases in between. Germline CDR1 SQVTM, CDR2 ANQGSEA. This CDR3 region has 14 residues. The CDR3 protein is CSVILWSSYNEQFF. For the CDR3, the DNA is TGCAGCGTTATTCTATGGAGCTCCTACAATGAGCAGTTCTTC.

V is TRBV12-2 and J is TRBJ1-2; the table names TRBD1, a call not compared with the DNA. TRBV12-2 is shown as a pseudogene. This CDR3 has 16 residues. The CDR3 DNA reads as TGTGCAAGTCGCTTTAATGGGACAGGCTGGGCTTATGGCTACACCTTC. Amino acid sequence: CASRFNGTGWAYGYTF.

The V call is TRBV7-9, the J call TRBJ2-7; TRBD1 matches 7 bases. The ends lost 5 bases at V and 2 bases at J; junction bases unmatched: 12. Germline values: CDR1 SEHNR, CDR2 FQNEAQ (reference sequence). The CDR3 is made up of 16 amino acids. The CDR3 sequence: CASSLILRTGTYEQYF. The CDR3 nucleotides read TGTGCCAGCAGCCTAATTCTGAGGACAGGTACCTACGAGCAGTACTTC.

This clone is medium-sized (0.01 to 0.1%) by share. The V call is TRBV27, the J call TRBJ2-4; 12 bases are shared with TRBD2. The CDR3 is made up of 14 amino acids. CDR1 is MNHEY, CDR2 SMNVEV, per germline (reference sequence). The J segment lost 8 bases and the V segment lost 6 bases, leaving 5 bases of the junction unmatched. As DNA, the CDR3 is TGTGCCAGCAGAGGACTAGCGGGAATCGACATTCAGTACTTC. This translates into CASRGLAGIDIQYF.

The chain employs TRBV7-8 and TRBJ1-1; TRBD1 might be the D (5 bases). Germline-derived CDR1 and CDR2 are SGHVS and FQNEAQ. V was cut by 6 bases and J by 1 base, with 9 bases left in between. CDR3 length: 13 residues. CDR3 amino acids: CASRPDRNTEAFF. In DNA form, the CDR3 reads TGTGCCAGCAGACCTGACAGGAACACTGAAGCTTTCTTT.

This chain joins TRBV28 and TRBJ1-2, with 8 bases aligning to TRBD1. The CDR3 runs 13 residues. The germline V gene encodes CDR1 MDHEN and CDR2 SYDVKM. The V and J ends lost 5 bases and 3 bases, in that order; junction bases with no gene match: 2. CDR3 in DNA: TGTGCCAGCAGTAACAGGGGGTACTATGGCTACACCTTC. It yields the protein CASSNRGYYGYTF.

Here the CDR3 DNA reads TGTGCCAGCAGCGAAACGGTACTAGCGGGACATGAGCAGTTCTTC. It translates to CASSETVLAGHEQFF. The V and J genes are TRBV4-2 and TRBJ2-1; TRBD2 matches at 10 bases. Looked up from germline, CDR1 is LGHNA and CDR2 is YNFKEQ. With 5 bases clipped from V and 8 bases from J, the junction kept 9 bases outside the gene matches. The CDR3 covers 15 residues.

The gene calls are TRBV5-5 and TRBJ1-2; 9 bases fit TRBD1. Germline values: CDR1 SGHKS, CDR2 YYEKEE (reference sequence). This CDR3 contains 17 residues. V shed 4 bases and J 4 bases; nucleotides not matched to a gene: 14. This CDR3 reads CASSQTAGTGYGYGYTF. Written as DNA, the CDR3 is TGTGCCAGCAGCCAAACAGCCGGGACAGGGTACGGCTATGGCTACACCTTC.

This clone has just one count. The chain employs TRBV27 and TRBJ1-1, with a possible D match to TRBD1 (5 bases). Deletions cut 6 bases from V and 7 bases from J, with 18 bases between. This CDR3 contains 14 residues. Germline CDR1 and CDR2: MNHEY and SMNVEV (reference sequence). CDR3 in amino acids: CASSSLGGNGEAFF. CDR3 DNA: TGTGCCAGCAGCTCCCTGGGGGGAAACGGTGAAGCTTTCTTT.

The chain combines TRBV27 with TRBJ1-1; D possibly corresponds to TRBD1 (5 bases). In germline, CDR1 is MNHEY, CDR2 SMNVEV (reference sequence). V gave up 4 bases and J gave up 4 bases, with 13 bases separating them. The CDR3 runs 14 residues. CDR3 region: CASSSGAGPTEAFF. As DNA, the CDR3 is TGTGCCAGCAGTTCTGGGGCAGGGCCCACTGAAGCTTTCTTT.

The rearrangement uses TRBV6-6 and TRBJ1-6; D perhaps matches TRBD1 (5 bases). The CDR3 length is 15 residues. V lost 5 bases to trimming and J lost 7 bases, with 15 bases between them. Germline V lookup: CDR1 MNHNY, CDR2 SVGAGI (reference sequence). The CDR3 bases are TGTGCCAGCAGTGAGGAGACAGTTTTGAATTCACCCCTCCACTTT. Protein sequence: CASSEETVLNSPLHF.

This clone occurred a few times. This chain joins TRBV27 and TRBJ2-7; TRBD2 aligns across 12 bases. Germline V gene data show CDR1 as MNHEY and CDR2 as SMNVEV (reference sequence). This CDR3 comprises 15 residues. The V segment lost 6 bases and the J segment 3 bases; nucleotides outside the gene matches: 6. The CDR3 DNA reads TGTGCCAGCAGCCAAACTAGCGGGGGGTACTACGAGCAGTACTTC. Translated, it gives CASSQTSGGYYEQYF.

This clone was detected only once. This chain uses TRBV9 with TRBJ1-2; TRBD1 matches at 8 bases. This CDR3 comprises 17 residues. Germline V gene data show CDR1 as SGDLS and CDR2 as YYNGEE. The ends lost 4 bases at V and 2 bases at J; junction bases unmatched: 13. In DNA form, the CDR3 reads TGTGCCAGCAGCTCCCGACAGGGGAACTCTCGGAACTATGGCTACACCTTC. It specifies CASSSRQGNSRNYGYTF.

The V and J genes are TRBV4-2 and TRBJ2-1; D might be TRBD1 (6 bases). This CDR3 comprises 15 residues. V lost 1 base and J lost 9, with 16 bases in between. Germline V gives CDR1 LGHNA, CDR2 YNFKEQ. This CDR3 is CASSQVASGDGEQFF. The CDR3 region has the DNA TGTGCCAGCAGCCAAGTCGCGTCAGGGGATGGTGAGCAGTTCTTC.

This rearrangement joins TRBV5-1 to TRBJ2-7; D perhaps matches TRBD2 (7 bases). This CDR3 is 14 amino acids long. The V gene's germline CDR1 is SGHRS and CDR2 YFSETQ. V was shortened by 7 bases and J by 0 bases, with 14 bases between the two germline ends. The CDR3: CASQSGTFSYEQYF. The DNA of the CDR3 is TGCGCCAGCCAAAGCGGGACATTCTCCTACGAGCAGTACTTC.